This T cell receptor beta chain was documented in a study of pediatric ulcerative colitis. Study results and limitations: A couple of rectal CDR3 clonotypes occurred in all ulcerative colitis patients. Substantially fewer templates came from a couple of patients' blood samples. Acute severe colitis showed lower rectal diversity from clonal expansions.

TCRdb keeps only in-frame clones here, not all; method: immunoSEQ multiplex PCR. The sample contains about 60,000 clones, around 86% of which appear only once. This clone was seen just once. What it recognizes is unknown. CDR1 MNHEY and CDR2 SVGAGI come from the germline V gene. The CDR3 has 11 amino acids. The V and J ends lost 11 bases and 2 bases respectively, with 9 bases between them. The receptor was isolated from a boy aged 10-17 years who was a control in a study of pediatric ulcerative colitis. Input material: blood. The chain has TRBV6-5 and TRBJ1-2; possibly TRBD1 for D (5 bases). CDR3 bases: TGTGCCGCCGGGGCCAACTATGGCTACACCTTC. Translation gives CAAGANYGYTF.